This paragraph covers one T cell receptor beta chain sequence. The data belong to a study of blood T cell repertoires in COVID-19. As for the study in general: From the United States, Italy and Spain came samples of acute and convalescent COVID-19.

Original handling: Counts of nucleated cells, estimated from reference gene primer amplification, were obtained. Measured with immunoSEQ multiplex PCR; TCRdb has only the in-frame clones, and not every one. Clone size and the V and J calls come from that table; the DNA yielded D and trimming. This table holds 250,000 to 300,000 clones, about 82% found once. The CDR3 has 15 amino acids. Germline V gene lookup returns CDR1 MNHEY and CDR2 SVGEGT. Trimming stripped 2 bases from V and 3 bases from J, with 14 bases between. The sequenced material came from peripheral blood. This chain joins TRBV6-2 or TRBV6-3 and TRBJ2-7; a possible D gene is TRBD1 (6 bases). The TCR was taken from a man between 45 and 60 years old with active or convalescent COVID-19. The CDR3 DNA reads as TGTGCCAGCAGTTACCGACCAGGGGTAAGCTACGAGCAGTACTTC. It codes for CASSYRPGVSYEQYF.